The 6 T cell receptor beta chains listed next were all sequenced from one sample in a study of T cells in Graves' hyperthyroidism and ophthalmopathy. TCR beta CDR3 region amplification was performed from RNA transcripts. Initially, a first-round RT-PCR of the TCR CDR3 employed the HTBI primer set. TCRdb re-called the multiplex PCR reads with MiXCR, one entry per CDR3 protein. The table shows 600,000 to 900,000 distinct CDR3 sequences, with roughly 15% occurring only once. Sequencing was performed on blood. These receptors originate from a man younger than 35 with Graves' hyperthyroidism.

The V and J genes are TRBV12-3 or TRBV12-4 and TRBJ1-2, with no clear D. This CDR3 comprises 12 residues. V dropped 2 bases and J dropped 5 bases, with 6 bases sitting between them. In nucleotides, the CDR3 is TGTGCCAGCAGTTTACTGAGATATGGCTACACCTTC. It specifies CASSLLRYGYTF.

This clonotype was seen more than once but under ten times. The CDR3 DNA follows: TGTGCCAGCAGTTACCTGACAGGGTATGGCTACACCTTC. It is translated as CASSYLTGYGYTF. The J gene is TRBJ1-2, the V gene TRBV6-6; 7 bases match TRBD1. CDR3 length: 13 residues. Germline V gene sequence: CDR1 MNHNY, CDR2 SVGAGI (reference sequence). Trimming removed 2 bases from V and 5 bases from J; junction bases left unmatched: 2.

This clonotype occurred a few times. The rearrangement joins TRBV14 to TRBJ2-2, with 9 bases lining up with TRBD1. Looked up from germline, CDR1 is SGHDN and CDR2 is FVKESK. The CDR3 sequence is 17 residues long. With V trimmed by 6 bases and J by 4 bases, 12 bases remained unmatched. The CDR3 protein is CASRRTGGRKGTGELFF. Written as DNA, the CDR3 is TGTGCCAGCAGGAGAACAGGGGGCAGAAAGGGCACCGGGGAGCTGTTTTTT.

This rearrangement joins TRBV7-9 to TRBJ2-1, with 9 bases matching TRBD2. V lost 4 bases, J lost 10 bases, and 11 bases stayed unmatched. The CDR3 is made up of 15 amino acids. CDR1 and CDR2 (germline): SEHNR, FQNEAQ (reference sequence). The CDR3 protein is CASSSPLRGGVEQFF. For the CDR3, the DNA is TGTGCCAGCAGCTCCCCTTTGCGGGGGGGGGTGGAGCAGTTCTTC.

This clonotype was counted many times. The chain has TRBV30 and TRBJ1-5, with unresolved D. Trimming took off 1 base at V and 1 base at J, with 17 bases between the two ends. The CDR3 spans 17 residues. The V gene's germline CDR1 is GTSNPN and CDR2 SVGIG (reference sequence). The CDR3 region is CAWSAKKGGPSNQPQHF. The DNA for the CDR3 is TGTGCCTGGAGTGCAAAAAAGGGTGGACCAAGCAATCAGCCCCAGCATTTT.

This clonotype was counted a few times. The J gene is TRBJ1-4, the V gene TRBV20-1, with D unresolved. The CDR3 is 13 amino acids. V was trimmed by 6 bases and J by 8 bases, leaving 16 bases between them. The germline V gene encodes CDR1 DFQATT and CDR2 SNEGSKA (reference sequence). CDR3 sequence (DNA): TGCAGTGCGGCGCTATACGGAGGGGAAAAACTGTTTTTT. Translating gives CSAALYGGEKLFF.